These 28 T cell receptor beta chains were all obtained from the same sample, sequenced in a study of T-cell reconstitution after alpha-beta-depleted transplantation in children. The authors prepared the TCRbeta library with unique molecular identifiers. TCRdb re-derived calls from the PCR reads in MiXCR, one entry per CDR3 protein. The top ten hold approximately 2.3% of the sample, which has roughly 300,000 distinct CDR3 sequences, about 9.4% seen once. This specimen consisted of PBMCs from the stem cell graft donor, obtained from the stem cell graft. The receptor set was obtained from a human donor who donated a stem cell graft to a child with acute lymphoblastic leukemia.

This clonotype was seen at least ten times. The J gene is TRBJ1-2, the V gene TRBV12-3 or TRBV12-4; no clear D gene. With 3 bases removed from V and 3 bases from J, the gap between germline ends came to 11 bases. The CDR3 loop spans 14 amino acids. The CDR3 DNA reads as TGTGCCAGCAGTTTTAAAAGTAAGGACTATGGCTACACCTTC. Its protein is CASSFKSKDYGYTF.

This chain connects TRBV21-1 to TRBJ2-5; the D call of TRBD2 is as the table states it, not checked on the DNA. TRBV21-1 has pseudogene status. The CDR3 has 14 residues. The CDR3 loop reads CASSKGTSEETQYF. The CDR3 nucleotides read TGTGCCAGCAGCAAAGGGACTAGTGAAGAGACCCAGTACTTC.

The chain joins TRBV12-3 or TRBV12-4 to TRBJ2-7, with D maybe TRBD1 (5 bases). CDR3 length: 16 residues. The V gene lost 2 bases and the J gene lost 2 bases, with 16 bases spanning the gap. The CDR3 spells CASSLRGLKTTYEQYF. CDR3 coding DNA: TGTGCCAGCAGTTTAAGGGGTCTAAAAACGACCTACGAGCAGTACTTC.

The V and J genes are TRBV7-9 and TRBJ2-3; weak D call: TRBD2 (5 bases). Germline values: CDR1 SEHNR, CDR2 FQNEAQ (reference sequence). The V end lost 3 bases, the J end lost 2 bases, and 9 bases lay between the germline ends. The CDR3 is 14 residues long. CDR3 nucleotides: TGTGCCAGCAGCTTCGAGGGCCTCACAGATACGCAGTATTTT. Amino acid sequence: CASSFEGLTDTQYF.

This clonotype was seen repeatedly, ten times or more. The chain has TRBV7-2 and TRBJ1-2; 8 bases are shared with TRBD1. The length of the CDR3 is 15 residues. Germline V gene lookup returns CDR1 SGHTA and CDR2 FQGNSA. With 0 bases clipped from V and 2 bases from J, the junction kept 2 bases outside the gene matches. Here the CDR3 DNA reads TGTGCCAGCAGCTTAGCTGGACAGGGAAACTATGGCTACACCTTC. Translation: CASSLAGQGNYGYTF.

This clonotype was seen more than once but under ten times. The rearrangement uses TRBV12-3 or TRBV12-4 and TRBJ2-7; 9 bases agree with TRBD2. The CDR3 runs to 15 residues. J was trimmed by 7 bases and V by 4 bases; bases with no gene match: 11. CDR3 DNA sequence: TGTGCCAGCAGTTCTCTAGCGGGAACCCTTAGAGAGCAGTACTTC. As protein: CASSSLAGTLREQYF.

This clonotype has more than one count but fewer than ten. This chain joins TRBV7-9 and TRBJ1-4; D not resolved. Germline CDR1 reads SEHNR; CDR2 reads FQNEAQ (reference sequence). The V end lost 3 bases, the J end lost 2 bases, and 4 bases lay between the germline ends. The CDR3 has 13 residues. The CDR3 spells CASSFLTNEKLFF. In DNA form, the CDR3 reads TGTGCCAGCAGCTTTTTGACTAATGAAAAACTGTTTTTT.

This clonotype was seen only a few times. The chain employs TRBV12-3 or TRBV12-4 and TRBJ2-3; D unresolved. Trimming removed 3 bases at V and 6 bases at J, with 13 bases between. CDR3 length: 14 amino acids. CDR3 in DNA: TGTGCCAGCAGTTTCGCGGTAGAGATGGATACGCAGTATTTT. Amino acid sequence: CASSFAVEMDTQYF.

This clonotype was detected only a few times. The CDR3 here is CASSSVSGLYTGELFF. CDR3 DNA: TGTGCCAGCAGCTCAGTCTCGGGGTTGTACACCGGGGAGCTGTTTTTT. This rearrangement joins TRBV7-8 to TRBJ2-2; D perhaps matches TRBD2 (5 bases). This CDR3 comprises 16 residues. The V end lost 4 bases, the J end lost 3 bases, and 15 bases lay between the germline ends. Germline CDR1 SGHVS, CDR2 FQNEAQ. Filled out from reference TRBV7-8 and TRBJ2-2, the complete variable domain reads GAGVSQSPRYKVAKRGQDVALRCDPISGHVSLFWYQQALGQGPEFLTYFQNEAQLDKSGLPSDRFFAERPEGSVSTLKIQRTQQEDSAVYLCASSSVSGLYTGELFFGEGSRLTVL.

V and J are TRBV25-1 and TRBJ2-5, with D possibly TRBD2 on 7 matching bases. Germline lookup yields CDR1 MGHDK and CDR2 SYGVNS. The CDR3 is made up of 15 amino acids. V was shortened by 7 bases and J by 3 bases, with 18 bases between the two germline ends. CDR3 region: CASTEGGEVKETQYF. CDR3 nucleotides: TGTGCCAGCACCGAGGGGGGGGAGGTCAAAGAGACCCAGTACTTC.

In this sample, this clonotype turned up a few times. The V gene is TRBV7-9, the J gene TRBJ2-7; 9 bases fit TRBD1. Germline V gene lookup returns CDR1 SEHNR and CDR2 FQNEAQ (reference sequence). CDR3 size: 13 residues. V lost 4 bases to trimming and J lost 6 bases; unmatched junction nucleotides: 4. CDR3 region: CASSSPGQGEQYF. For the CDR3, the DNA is TGTGCCAGCAGCTCGCCGGGACAGGGCGAGCAGTACTTC.

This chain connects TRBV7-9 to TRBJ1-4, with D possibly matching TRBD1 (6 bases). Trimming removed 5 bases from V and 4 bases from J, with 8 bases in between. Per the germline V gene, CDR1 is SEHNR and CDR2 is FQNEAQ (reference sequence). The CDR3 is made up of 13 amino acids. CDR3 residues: CASSIQGNEKLFF. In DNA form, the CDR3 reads TGTGCCAGCAGCATACAGGGTAATGAAAAACTGTTTTTT.

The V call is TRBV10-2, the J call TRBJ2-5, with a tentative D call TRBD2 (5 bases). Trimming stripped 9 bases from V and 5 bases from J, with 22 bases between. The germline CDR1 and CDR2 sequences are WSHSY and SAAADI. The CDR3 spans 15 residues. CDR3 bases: TGCGCCAGTCTTGGAGACTACCCAGACCGGGAGACCCAGTACTTC. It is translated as CASLGDYPDRETQYF.

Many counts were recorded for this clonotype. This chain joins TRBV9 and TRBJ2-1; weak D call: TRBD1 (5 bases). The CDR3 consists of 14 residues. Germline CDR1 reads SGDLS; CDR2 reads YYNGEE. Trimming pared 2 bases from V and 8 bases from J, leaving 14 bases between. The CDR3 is CASSVRVGADEQFF. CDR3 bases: TGTGCCAGCAGCGTCCGTGTAGGGGCGGATGAGCAGTTCTTC.

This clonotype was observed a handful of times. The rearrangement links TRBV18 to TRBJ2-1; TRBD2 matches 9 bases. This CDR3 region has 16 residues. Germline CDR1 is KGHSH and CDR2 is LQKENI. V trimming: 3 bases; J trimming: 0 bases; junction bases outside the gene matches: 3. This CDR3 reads CASSPIAGASYNEQFF. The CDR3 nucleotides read TGTGCCAGCTCACCGATAGCGGGAGCCTCCTACAATGAGCAGTTCTTC.

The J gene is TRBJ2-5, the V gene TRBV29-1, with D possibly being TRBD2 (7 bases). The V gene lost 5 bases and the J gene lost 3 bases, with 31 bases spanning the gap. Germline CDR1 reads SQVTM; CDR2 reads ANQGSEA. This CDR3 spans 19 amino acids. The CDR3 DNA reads TGCAGCGTTCAGACTAGCTTTCGGGGGCGGGACGGTGGGAAAGAGACCCAGTACTTC. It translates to CSVQTSFRGRDGGKETQYF.

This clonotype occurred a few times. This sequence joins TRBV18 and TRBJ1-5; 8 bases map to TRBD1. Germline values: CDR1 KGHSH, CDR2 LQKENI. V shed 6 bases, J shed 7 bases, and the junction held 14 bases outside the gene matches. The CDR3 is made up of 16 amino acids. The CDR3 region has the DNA TGTGCCAGCTCCCTCGAGTTGACAGGGGCCAACCAGCCCCAGCATTTT. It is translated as CASSLELTGANQPQHF.

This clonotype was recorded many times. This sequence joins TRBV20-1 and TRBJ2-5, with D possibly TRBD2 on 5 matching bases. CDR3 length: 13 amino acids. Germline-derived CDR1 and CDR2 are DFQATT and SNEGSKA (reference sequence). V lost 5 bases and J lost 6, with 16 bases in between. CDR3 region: CSALAGIQKTQYF. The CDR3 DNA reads TGCAGTGCTCTAGCCGGGATTCAGAAGACCCAGTACTTC.

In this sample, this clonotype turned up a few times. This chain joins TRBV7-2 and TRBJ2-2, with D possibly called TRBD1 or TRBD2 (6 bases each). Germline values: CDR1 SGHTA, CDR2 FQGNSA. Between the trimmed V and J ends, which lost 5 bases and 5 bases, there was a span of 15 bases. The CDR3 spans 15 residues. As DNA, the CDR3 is TGTGCCAGCAGCGTCTGGGGGGCAGGGACCGGGGAGCTGTTTTTT. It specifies CASSVWGAGTGELFF.

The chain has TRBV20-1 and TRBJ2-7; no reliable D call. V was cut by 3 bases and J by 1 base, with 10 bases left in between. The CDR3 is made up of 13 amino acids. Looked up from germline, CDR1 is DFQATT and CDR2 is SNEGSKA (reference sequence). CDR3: CSARKDASYEQYF. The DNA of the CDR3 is TGCAGTGCTAGGAAGGACGCATCCTACGAGCAGTACTTC.

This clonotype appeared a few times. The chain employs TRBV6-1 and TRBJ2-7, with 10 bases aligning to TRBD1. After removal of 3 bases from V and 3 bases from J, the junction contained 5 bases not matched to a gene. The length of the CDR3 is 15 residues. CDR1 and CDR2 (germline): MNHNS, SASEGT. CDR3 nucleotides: TGTGCCAGCAGTGAGGCGACAGGGGGCCTCTACGAGCAGTACTTC. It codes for CASSEATGGLYEQYF.

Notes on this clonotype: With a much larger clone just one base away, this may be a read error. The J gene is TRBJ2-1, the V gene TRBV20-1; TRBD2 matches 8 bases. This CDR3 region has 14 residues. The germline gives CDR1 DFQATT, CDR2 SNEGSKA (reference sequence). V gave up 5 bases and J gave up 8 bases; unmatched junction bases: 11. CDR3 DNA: TGCAGTGCTGTTGACCCGGGAGGGTTCCATGAGCAGTTCTTC. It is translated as CSAVDPGGFHEQFF.

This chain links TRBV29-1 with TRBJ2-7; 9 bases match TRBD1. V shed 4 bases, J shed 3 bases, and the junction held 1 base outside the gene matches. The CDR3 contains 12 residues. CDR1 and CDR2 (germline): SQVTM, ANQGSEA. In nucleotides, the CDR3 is TGCAGCGTTGGACAGGGGGGCTACGAGCAGTACTTC. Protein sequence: CSVGQGGYEQYF.

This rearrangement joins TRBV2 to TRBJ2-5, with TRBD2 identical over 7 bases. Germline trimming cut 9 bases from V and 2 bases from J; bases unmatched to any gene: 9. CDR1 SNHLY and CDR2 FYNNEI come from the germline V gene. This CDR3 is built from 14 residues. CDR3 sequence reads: CARANPSGQETQYF. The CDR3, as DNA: TGTGCCAGGGCCAACCCTAGCGGACAAGAGACCCAGTACTTC.

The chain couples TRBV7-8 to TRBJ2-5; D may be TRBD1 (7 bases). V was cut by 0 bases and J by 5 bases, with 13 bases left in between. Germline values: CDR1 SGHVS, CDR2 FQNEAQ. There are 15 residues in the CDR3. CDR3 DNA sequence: TGTGCCAGCAGCTTAGCCGGATCAGGGGGGGAGACCCAGTACTTC. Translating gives CASSLAGSGGETQYF.

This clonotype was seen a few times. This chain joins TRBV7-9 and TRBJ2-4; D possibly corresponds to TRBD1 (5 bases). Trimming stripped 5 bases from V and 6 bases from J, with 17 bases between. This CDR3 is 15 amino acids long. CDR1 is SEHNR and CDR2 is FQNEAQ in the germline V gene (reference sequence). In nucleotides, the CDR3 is TGTGCCAGCAGCCGATCGGCAGGGTACTTAAACATTCAGTACTTC. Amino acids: CASSRSAGYLNIQYF.

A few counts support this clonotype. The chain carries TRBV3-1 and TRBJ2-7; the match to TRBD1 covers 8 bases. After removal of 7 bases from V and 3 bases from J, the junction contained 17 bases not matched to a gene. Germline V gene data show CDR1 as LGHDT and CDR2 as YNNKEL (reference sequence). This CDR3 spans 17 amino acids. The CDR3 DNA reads TGTGCCAGCACCCTAAGTTTTGGACAGGGCGAAATCTACGAGCAGTACTTC. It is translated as CASTLSFGQGEIYEQYF.

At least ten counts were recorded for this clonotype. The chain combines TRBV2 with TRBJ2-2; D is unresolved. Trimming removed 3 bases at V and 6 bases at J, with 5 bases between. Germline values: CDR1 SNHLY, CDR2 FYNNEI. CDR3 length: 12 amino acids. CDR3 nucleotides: TGTGCCAGCAGTGACGTGGCCGGGGAGCTGTTTTTT. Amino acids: CASSDVAGELFF.